One sample yielded the 10 T cell receptor beta chains listed below, sequenced in a study of shared clonotypes between healthy human individuals. Using immunoSEQ multiplex PCR, the repertoire was profiled, and TCRdb retains in-frame clones only, with some absent. This sample has some 700,000 clones, with less than 95% found just once. The sequenced sample consisted of memory CD8+ T cells from PBMCs. Regarding subset: CD45RO+ cells pooled with CCR7-negative TemRA cells. All receptors derive from a man in his late teens or twenties in good health. Some clones in this sample may be carry-over from other donors' samples.

This clone has more than one count but fewer than ten. This rearrangement joins TRBV19 to TRBJ2-2; D call uncertain. This CDR3 contains 13 residues. The V gene lost 5 bases and the J gene lost 0 bases, with 4 bases spanning the gap. Germline-derived CDR1 and CDR2 are LNHDA and SQIVND (reference sequence). CDR3 bases: TGTGCCAGTAGTTATCCGAACACCGGGGAGCTGTTTTTT. This gives the protein CASSYPNTGELFF. The full variable domain, rest sourced from reference TRBV19 and TRBJ2-2, is DGGITQSPKYLFRKEGQNVTLSCEQNLNHDAMYWYRQDPGQGLRLIYYSQIVNDFQKGDIAEGYSVSREKKESFPLTVTSAQKNPTAFYLCASSYPNTGELFFGEGSRLTVL.

CDR3: CASRGGSGNTEAFF. CDR3 nucleotide sequence: TGTGCCAGCAGGGGAGGCTCGGGAAACACTGAAGCTTTCTTT. This chain uses TRBV6-5 with TRBJ1-1; D not resolved. The CDR3 consists of 14 residues. The V gene lost 6 bases and the J gene lost 2 bases, with 13 bases spanning the gap. The germline V gene has CDR1 MNHEY and CDR2 SVGAGI.

The genes are TRBV6-5 and TRBJ2-2; weak D call: TRBD2 (5 bases). Germline CDR1 and CDR2: MNHEY and SVGAGI. The length of the CDR3 is 15 residues. The V and J ends lost 2 bases and 4 bases respectively, with 11 bases between them. CDR3 nucleotide sequence: TGTGCCAGCAGTTACGTTAGCGTTACCACCGGGGAGCTGTTTTTT. Encoded protein: CASSYVSVTTGELFF.

The gene calls are TRBV27 and TRBJ2-7; 10 nucleotides align to TRBD2. The ends lost 2 bases at V and 3 bases at J; junction bases unmatched: 7. The germline V gene has CDR1 MNHEY and CDR2 SMNVEV (reference sequence). There are 16 residues in the CDR3. DNA for the CDR3: TGTGCCAGCAGTTTAAGGGGGACTAGCGCGAACTACGAGCAGTACTTC. Its translation: CASSLRGTSANYEQYF.

The chain uses TRBV6-1 and TRBJ2-7; the D gene is possibly TRBD2 (5 bases). Per germline, CDR1 MNHNS and CDR2 SASEGT. V was cut by 4 bases and J by 1 base, with 14 bases left in between. This CDR3 is built from 15 residues. In DNA, the CDR3 is TGTGCCAGCAGTGCACGAGGAGCGGTATCCTACGAGCAGTACTTC. Protein product: CASSARGAVSYEQYF.

This sequence joins TRBV10-3 and TRBJ1-2, with D uncertain. This CDR3 has 12 residues. V gave up 11 bases and J gave up 5 bases, with 15 bases separating them. Germline-derived CDR1 and CDR2 are ENHRY and SYGVKD. The CDR3 region is CAFGVSGYGYTF. Written as DNA, the CDR3 is TGTGCCTTCGGGGTCTCGGGGTATGGCTACACCTTC.

This sequence joins TRBV28 and TRBJ2-2; tentative D call: TRBD2 (6 bases). The ends were cut back, 5 bases at V and 0 bases at J, with 16 bases in the middle. Germline V gene lookup returns CDR1 MDHEN and CDR2 SYDVKM. This CDR3 has 17 residues. The CDR3 reads CASSPRRGDPNTGELFF. CDR3 coding DNA: TGTGCCAGCAGTCCCCGGCGGGGAGATCCGAACACCGGGGAGCTGTTTTTT. Drawing the rest from reference TRBV28 and TRBJ2-2, the complete variable domain is DVKVTQSSRYLVKRTGEKVFLECVQDMDHENMFWYRQDPGLGLRLIYFSYDVKMKEKGDIPEGYSVSREKKERFSLILESASTNQTSMYLCASSPRRGDPNTGELFFGEGSRLTVL.

The chain employs TRBV25-1 and TRBJ1-3, with D hard to call. The germline V and J ends were trimmed by 2 bases and 0 bases, with 8 bases remaining between them. The length of the CDR3 is 15 residues. The V gene's germline CDR1 is MGHDK and CDR2 SYGVNS. CDR3 sequence reads: CASSEGQVSGNTIYF. Written as DNA, the CDR3 is TGTGCCAGCAGTGAAGGTCAGGTCTCTGGAAACACCATATATTTT.

CDR3 nucleotide sequence: TGTGCCAGCAGCCCCTCCGGGGGCTTCTCTGGGGCCAACGTCCTGACTTTC. Translated, it gives CASSPSGGFSGANVLTF. The V and J genes are TRBV14 and TRBJ2-6, with D perhaps being TRBD1 or TRBD2 (6 bases each). Germline-derived CDR1 and CDR2 are SGHDN and FVKESK. The CDR3 has 17 amino acids. Trimming pared 4 bases from V and 0 bases from J, leaving 13 bases between.

V usage is TRBV4-1 and J usage is TRBJ2-3, with 11 bases matching TRBD2. After removal of 4 bases from V and 0 bases from J, the junction contained 3 bases not matched to a gene. The germline gives CDR1 MGHRA, CDR2 YSYEKL. The length of the CDR3 is 16 residues. The CDR3 region is CASSRGTSGSTDTQYF. In DNA, the CDR3 is TGCGCCAGCAGCCGCGGGACTAGCGGTAGCACAGATACGCAGTATTTT.